These T cell receptor beta chains were read from a single sample in a study of cytomegalovirus exposure and HLA in healthy donors. Data came from immunoSEQ multiplex PCR; TCRdb stores just in-frame clones and leaves some out. Altogether some 130,000 clones are present, around four fifths being singletons, with the ten largest covering more than 1.4%. The sequenced sample consisted of PBMCs. The receptors stem from a woman younger than 45 in good health and CMV-seronegative. The CDR3 runs from the conserved cysteine through the conserved F or W. Fields, in order: CDR3 protein, CDR3 DNA, V gene, D gene, J gene, clone size. A D gene is named only where the DNA matches it firmly. Expanded clones are given a class, and other clones once, few, many or no size at all.

CASSVGPMAGYEQFF,TGTGCCAGCAGCGTAGGCCCCATGGCGGGGTATGAGCAGTTCTTC,TRBV9,.,TRBJ2-1,.
CASSLAGTSRNEQFF,TGCGCCAGCAGCTTGGCCGGGACTAGCCGGAATGAGCAGTTCTTC,TRBV5-1,TRBD2,TRBJ2-1,.
CASSPPWGQTEAFF,TGTGCCAGCTCACCTCCTTGGGGGCAGACTGAAGCTTTCTTT,TRBV18,.,TRBJ1-1,.
CASSYLKGTSGNTIYF,TGTGCCAGCAGTTACCTAAAAGGGACATCTGGAAACACCATATATTTT,TRBV6-5,.,TRBJ1-3,once
CASSGGRNEQFF,TGTGCCAGCAGTGGAGGGAGGAATGAGCAGTTCTTC,TRBV25-1,.,TRBJ2-1,.
CASGGQLGQETQYF,TGTGCCAGCGGCGGACAACTTGGGCAAGAGACCCAGTACTTC,TRBV6-1,.,TRBJ2-5,.
CASGLETERGEQFF,TGTGCTAGTGGTTTAGAAACCGAAAGGGGGGAGCAGTTCTTC,TRBV12-5,.,TRBJ2-1,.
CASSDMGGYEQYF,TGTGCCAGCAGTGATATGGGGGGCTACGAGCAGTACTTC,TRBV6-1,.,TRBJ2-7,.
CASKLPRQLSPLHF,TGTGCCAGCAAGCTCCCTCGACAGCTCTCACCCCTCCACTTT,TRBV28,.,TRBJ1-6,.
CAISGLAANEQFF,TGTGCCATCAGTGGACTAGCGGCCAATGAGCAGTTCTTC,TRBV10-3,TRBD2,TRBJ2-1,.
CASSWDFYNEQFF,TGTGCCAGCAGTTGGGACTTCTACAATGAGCAGTTCTTC,TRBV6-5,.,TRBJ2-1,.
CASSTDGETQYF,TGTGCCAGTAGTACAGACGGAGAGACCCAGTACTTC,TRBV19,.,TRBJ2-5,once
CAISDVGDASYEQYF,TGTGCCATCAGTGACGTAGGAGACGCTTCCTACGAGCAGTACTTC,TRBV10-3,.,TRBJ2-7,.
CASRYTKLASYEQYF,TGTGCCAGCAGGTATACAAAGTTGGCATCCTACGAGCAGTACTTC,TRBV27,.,TRBJ2-7,.
CASSLGHGDYGYTF,TGTGCCAGCAGCTTGGGACACGGGGACTATGGCTACACCTTC,TRBV7-3,.,TRBJ1-2,once
CASSLRTDVSYEQYF,TGTGCCAGTAGCCTGAGGACAGATGTCTCCTACGAGCAGTACTTC,TRBV19,.,TRBJ2-7,.
CASRLQGAEKTQYF,TGTGCCAGCAGGCTTCAGGGGGCGGAAAAGACCCAGTACTTC,TRBV2,TRBD1,TRBJ2-5,.
CASSTGGREKLFF,TGTGCCAGCAGTACAGGGGGTCGCGAAAAACTGTTTTTT,TRBV6-1,TRBD1,TRBJ1-4,.
CASRPGRGESGYTF,TGTGCCAGCCGCCCCGGCAGGGGAGAATCTGGCTACACCTTC,TRBV27,.,TRBJ1-2,few
CASTRGGPGYNEQFF,TGTGCCAGTACTAGGGGGGGTCCGGGATACAATGAGCAGTTCTTC,TRBV2,.,TRBJ2-1,once
CASSPDRVVNYGYTF,TGTGCCAGCTCACCCGACAGGGTAGTTAACTATGGCTACACCTTC,TRBV18,TRBD1,TRBJ1-2,.
CASSFHRATGELFF,TGTGCCAGCAGTTTTCACAGGGCCACCGGGGAGCTGTTTTTT,TRBV28,.,TRBJ2-2,once
CASTLDLNTEAFF,TGTGCCAGCACGTTAGACTTGAACACTGAAGCTTTCTTT,TRBV2,.,TRBJ1-1,.
CASRMEGARTEAFF,TGTGCCAGTCGCATGGAGGGGGCGCGGACTGAAGCTTTCTTT,TRBV6-6,TRBD1,TRBJ1-1,.
CASSIRGQGWTQPQHF,TGTGCCAGTAGTATCCGGGGACAGGGGTGGACTCAGCCCCAGCATTTT,TRBV19,TRBD1,TRBJ1-5,once
CASRYRGGGPLHF,TGTGCCAGCAGGTACAGGGGAGGAGGACCCCTCCACTTT,TRBV6-6,TRBD1,TRBJ1-6,.
CASKLSRDIAGELFF,TGTGCCAGCAAACTCTCTAGAGATATTGCCGGGGAGCTGTTTTTT,TRBV7-8,.,TRBJ2-2,once
CATSRADSGGAGDTQYF,TGTGCCACCAGCAGAGCGGATAGCGGGGGGGCTGGAGATACGCAGTATTTT,TRBV15,TRBD2,TRBJ2-3,.
CAISESPLAGGLDTQYF,TGTGCCATCAGTGAGTCACCCCTAGCGGGGGGGCTAGATACGCAGTATTTT,TRBV10-3,TRBD2,TRBJ2-3,once
CASSLGQKNTGELFF,TGCGCCAGCAGCTTGGGACAAAAGAACACCGGGGAGCTGTTTTTT,TRBV5-1,.,TRBJ2-2,.
CASSPSKGESNQPQHF,TGTGCCAGCAGTCCCTCTAAAGGAGAAAGCAATCAGCCCCAGCATTTT,TRBV27,.,TRBJ1-5,.
CAISEIATEAFF,TGTGCCATCAGTGAAATAGCCACTGAAGCTTTCTTT,TRBV10-3,.,TRBJ1-1,.
CASSLGQQGGRYGYTF,TGTGCCAGCAGCTTGGGCCAACAGGGAGGGAGGTATGGCTACACCTTC,TRBV5-4,.,TRBJ1-2,.
CASRTSSGYNEQFF,TGTGCCAGCAGGACGTCTAGCGGCTACAATGAGCAGTTCTTC,TRBV6-5,TRBD2,TRBJ2-1,.
CASSQDLGQGRPLHF,TGTGCCAGCAGCCAAGATTTGGGGCAGGGGAGACCCCTCCACTTT,TRBV4-2,.,TRBJ1-6,.
CSAAGRSGEKLFF,TGCAGCGCTGCGGGGAGGTCGGGTGAAAAACTGTTTTTT,TRBV29-1,.,TRBJ1-4,.
CASSRYRDRDQNIQYF,TGCGCCAGCAGCCGATACCGGGACAGGGATCAAAACATTCAGTACTTC,TRBV5-1,TRBD1,TRBJ2-4,.
CASSLGQPSGANVLTF,TGCGCCAGCAGCTTGGGACAACCCTCTGGGGCCAACGTCCTGACTTTC,TRBV5-1,.,TRBJ2-6,.
CASSATSQGVGTEAFF,TGTGCCAGCAGCGCGACCTCACAGGGGGTCGGCACTGAAGCTTTCTTT,TRBV7-4,TRBD1,TRBJ1-1,.
CASSVGTGSYNEQFF,TGTGCCAGCAGTGTTGGGACAGGCTCCTACAATGAGCAGTTCTTC,TRBV6-1,TRBD1,TRBJ2-1,.
CASPIPPGQINYGYTF,TGTGCCAGCCCAATACCCCCGGGACAAATAAACTATGGCTACACCTTC,TRBV21-1,.,TRBJ1-2,once
CASSPLQGTDDGYTF,TGTGCCAGCTCACCCCTACAGGGGACAGACGATGGCTACACCTTC,TRBV18,TRBD1,TRBJ1-2,.
CASSLGRDEQYF,TGCGCCAGCAGCTTGGGTCGGGACGAGCAGTACTTC,TRBV5-1,.,TRBJ2-7,.
CASFPWGGANQPQHF,TGTGCCAGCTTCCCATGGGGGGGGGCCAATCAGCCCCAGCATTTT,TRBV28,.,TRBJ1-5,.
CASSGSGHDEQFF,TGTGCCAGCAGCGGCAGTGGGCACGATGAGCAGTTCTTC,TRBV9,.,TRBJ2-1,.
CASSQVAGFSYGYTF,TGCGCCAGCAGCCAAGTAGCGGGGTTCAGCTATGGCTACACCTTC,TRBV4-3,.,TRBJ1-2,.
CASSLIRVNTEAFF,TGTGCCAGCAGTTTAATCAGGGTGAACACTGAAGCTTTCTTT,TRBV28,.,TRBJ1-1,once